The subject of this entry is one TCR beta chain. The sample belongs to a study of blood T cell repertoires in COVID-19. Turning to the study itself: The origin of the acute and convalescent COVID-19 samples was the United States, Italy and Spain. T cells, B-cell-depleted T cells, or PBMCs provided the cDNA or gDNA that served as material.

Assay: immunoSEQ multiplex PCR; the TCRdb copy retains only in-frame clones and omits some. The data contain 40,000 to 55,000 clones, roughly 80% of them singletons. The V gene's germline CDR1 is MNHEY and CDR2 SVGAGI. Losses at the gene ends were 6 bases for V and 5 bases for J; bases not matched to a gene: 7. The CDR3 extends over 14 amino acids. This clonotype was obtained from a human donor in a cohort sampled during active COVID-19. The sequenced material came from peripheral blood. This sequence joins TRBV6-5 and TRBJ1-1, with TRBD1 matching 9 bases. This CDR3 is CASSPGQGKTEAFF. The CDR3 region has the DNA TGTGCCAGCAGCCCGGGACAGGGAAAGACTGAAGCTTTCTTT.